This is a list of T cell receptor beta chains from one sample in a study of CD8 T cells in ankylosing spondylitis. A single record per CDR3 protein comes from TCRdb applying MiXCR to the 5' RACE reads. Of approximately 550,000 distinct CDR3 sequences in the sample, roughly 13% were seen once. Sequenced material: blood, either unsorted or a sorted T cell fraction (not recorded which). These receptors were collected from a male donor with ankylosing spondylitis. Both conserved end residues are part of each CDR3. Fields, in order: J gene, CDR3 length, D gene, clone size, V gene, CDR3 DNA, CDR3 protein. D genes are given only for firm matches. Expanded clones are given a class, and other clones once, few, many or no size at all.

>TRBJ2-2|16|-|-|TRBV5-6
TGTGCCAGCAGCATTGCCGGGGGCAGGGGGACCGGGGAGCTGTTTTTT
CASSIAGGRGTGELFF
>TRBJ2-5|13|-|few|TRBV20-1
TGCAGTGCTCCTTCGGTTAACCAAGAGACCCAGTACTTC
CSAPSVNQETQYF
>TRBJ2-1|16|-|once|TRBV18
TGTGCCAGCTCACCTCCCGATGCCAAGACCTACAATGAGCAGTTCTTC
CASSPPDAKTYNEQFF
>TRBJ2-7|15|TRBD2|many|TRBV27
TGTGCCAGCAGCGTACTAGCGGGGGATTCCTACGAGCAGTACTTC
CASSVLAGDSYEQYF
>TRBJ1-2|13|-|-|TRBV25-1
TGTGCCAGCAGTGAATCCCCTAACTATGGCTACACCTTC
CASSESPNYGYTF
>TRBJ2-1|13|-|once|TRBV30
TGTGCCTGGATGGTAACTGGCGGCAATGAGCAGTTCTTC
CAWMVTGGNEQFF
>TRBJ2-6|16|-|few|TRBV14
TGTGCCAGCAGCCAATGGGGTTTAGGTGGGGCCAACGTCCTGACTTTC
CASSQWGLGGANVLTF
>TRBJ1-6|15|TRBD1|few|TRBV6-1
TGTGCCAGCAGGTCCGGAGGGACAGATAATTCACCCCTCCACTTT
CASRSGGTDNSPLHF
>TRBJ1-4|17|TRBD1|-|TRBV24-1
TGTGCCACCAGTGATGGAGGAGACAGGGCCTTTAATGAAAAACTGATTTTT
CATSDGGDRAFNEKLIF
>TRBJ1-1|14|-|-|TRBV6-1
TGTGCCACTTCGGGACCGCCGGGCGACACTGAAGCTTTCTTT
CATSGPPGDTEAFF
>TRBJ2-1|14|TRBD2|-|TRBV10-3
TGTGCCATATTAAGCGGGAGTTCCTACAATGAGCAGTTCTTC
CAILSGSSYNEQFF
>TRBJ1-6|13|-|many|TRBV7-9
TGTGCCAGCAGCCGCCGGGATAATTCACCCCTCCACTTT
CASSRRDNSPLHF
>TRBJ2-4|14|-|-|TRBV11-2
TGTGCCAGCAGCTTAGCCAACCCCAGGGGTGCTCAGTACTTC
CASSLANPRGAQYF
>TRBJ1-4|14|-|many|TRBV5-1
TGCGCCAGCAGCTTGGGGACAACGAATGAAAAACTGTTTTTT
CASSLGTTNEKLFF
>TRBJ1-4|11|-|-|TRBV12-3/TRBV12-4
TGTGCCAGCAGCCCTGACGGCAAACTGTTTTTT
CASSPDGKLFF
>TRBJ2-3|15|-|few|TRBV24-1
TGTGCCACCAGTGATTTTGGGCTTGGCACAGATACGCAGTATTTT
CATSDFGLGTDTQYF
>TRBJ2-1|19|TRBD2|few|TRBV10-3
TGTGCCATCAGTGAAAGATGGACTAGCGGGAGTCGGTACTACAATGAGCAGTTCTTC
CAISERWTSGSRYYNEQFF
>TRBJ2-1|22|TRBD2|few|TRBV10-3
TGTGCCATCAGAAGCAGGATACACGGACTAGCGGGAACCGGATCATACTACAATGAGCAGTTCTTC
CAIRSRIHGLAGTGSYYNEQFF
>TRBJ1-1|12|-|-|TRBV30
TGTGCCTGGAGTTGGATGAACACTGAAGCTTTCTTT
CAWSWMNTEAFF
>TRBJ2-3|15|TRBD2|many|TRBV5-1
TGCGCCAGCAGCCTGACTAGCGGGCCCACAGATACGCAGTATTTT
CASSLTSGPTDTQYF
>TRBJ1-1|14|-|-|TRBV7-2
TGTGCCAGCAGCTACTTTACTGCAGGTACTGAAGCTTTCTTT
CASSYFTAGTEAFF
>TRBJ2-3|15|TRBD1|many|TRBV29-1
TGCAGCGTCAGCCCACAGGGGTCTAGCACAGATACGCAGTATTTT
CSVSPQGSSTDTQYF
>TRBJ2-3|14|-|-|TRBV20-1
TGCAGTGCTAGGGGGACGGCTAGCACAGATACGCAGTATTTT
CSARGTASTDTQYF
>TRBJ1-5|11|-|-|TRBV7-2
TGTGCCAGCCCCTTCTTCCGGCCCCAGCATTTT
CASPFFRPQHF
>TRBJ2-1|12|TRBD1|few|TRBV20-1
TGCAGTGCTGGACAGGGTTGGAATGAGCAGTTCTTC
CSAGQGWNEQFF
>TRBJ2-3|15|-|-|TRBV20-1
TGCAGTGCGCAGACGGGACCCCTGAGCACAGATACGCAGTATTTT
CSAQTGPLSTDTQYF
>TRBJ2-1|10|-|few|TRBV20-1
TGCAGTGCCAAGGGGGATGAGCAGTTCTTC
CSAKGDEQFF
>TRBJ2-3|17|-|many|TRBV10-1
TGCGCCAGCAGTGAGCCCGGAGGGGGTCTTAGCACAGATACGCAGTATTTT
CASSEPGGGLSTDTQYF
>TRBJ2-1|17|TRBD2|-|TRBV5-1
TGCGCCAGCAGCTTGGGATCCCTAGCGGGGGGTAGGGATGAGCAGTTCTTC
CASSLGSLAGGRDEQFF
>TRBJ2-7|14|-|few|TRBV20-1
TGCAGTGCCTTAGAGGGGGGAAGCGTCTACGAGCAGTACTTC
CSALEGGSVYEQYF
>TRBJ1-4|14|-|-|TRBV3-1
TGTGCCAGCAGCCGGCGACAGCCTAATGAAAAACTGTTTTTT
CASSRRQPNEKLFF
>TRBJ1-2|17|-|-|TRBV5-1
TGCGCCAGCACCTGGGGGGAGTACGAAAGAATCTACTATGGCTACACCTTC
CASTWGEYERIYYGYTF
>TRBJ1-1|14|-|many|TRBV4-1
TGCGCCAGCAGCCAAGGGCGGGGTGCGACTGAAGCTTTCTTT
CASSQGRGATEAFF
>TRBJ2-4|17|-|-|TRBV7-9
TGTGCCAGCAGCTTAGCGCTTACAGACTGGCCCAAAAACATTCAGTACTTC
CASSLALTDWPKNIQYF
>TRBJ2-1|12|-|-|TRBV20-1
TGCAGTGCTAGAGAGATTCTCAATGAGCAGTTCTTC
CSAREILNEQFF
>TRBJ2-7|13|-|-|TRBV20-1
TGCAGTGCCCGCGCCGAAGTGATCGCCGAGCAGTACTTC
CSARAEVIAEQYF
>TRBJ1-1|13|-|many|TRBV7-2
TGTGCCAGCAGCTACACAGGGTACACTGAAGCTTTCTTT
CASSYTGYTEAFF
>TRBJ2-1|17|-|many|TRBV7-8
TGTGCCAGCAGCTTCGCGACAGCTAGCACGACCTACAATGAGCAGTTCTTC
CASSFATASTTYNEQFF
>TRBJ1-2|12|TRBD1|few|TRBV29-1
TGCAGCGTGTCCAGGACAGGGTTTGGCTACACCTTC
CSVSRTGFGYTF
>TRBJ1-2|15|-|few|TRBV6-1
TGTGCCAGCAGTGAAGGGGTAGGGACTAACTATGGCTACACCTTC
CASSEGVGTNYGYTF
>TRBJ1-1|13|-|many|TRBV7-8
TGTGCCAGCAGCTTAGTCGGGCTCACTGAAGCTTTCTTT
CASSLVGLTEAFF
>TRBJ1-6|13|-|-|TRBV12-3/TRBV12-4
TGTGCCAGCAGTTTTGCGGGGAATTCACCCCTCCACTTT
CASSFAGNSPLHF
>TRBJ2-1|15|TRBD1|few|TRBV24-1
TGTGCCACCAGTCAAGGGGGCAGGGGAGACAATGAGCAGTTCTTC
CATSQGGRGDNEQFF
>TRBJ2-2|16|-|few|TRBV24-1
TGTGCCACCAGTGACCGGGGGACCCCTCTCACCGGGGAGCTGTTTTTT
CATSDRGTPLTGELFF
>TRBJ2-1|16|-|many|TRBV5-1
TGCGCCAGCAGCCTGGCCCCGACAGCCCCCTACAATGAGCAGTTCTTC
CASSLAPTAPYNEQFF
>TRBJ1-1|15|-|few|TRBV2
TGTGCCAGCAGTGAAATGGTGCGCTCGGGCACTGAAGCTTTCTTT
CASSEMVRSGTEAFF
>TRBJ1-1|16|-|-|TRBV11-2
TGTGCCAGCAGCTTAGTGTTTTTACAGACGAACACTGAAGCTTTCTTT
CASSLVFLQTNTEAFF
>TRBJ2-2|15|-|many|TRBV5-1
TGCGCCAGCAGCTTGGTCAGGGCAGGCACCGGGGAGCTGTTTTTT
CASSLVRAGTGELFF
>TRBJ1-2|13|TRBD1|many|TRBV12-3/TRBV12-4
TGTGCCAGCAGATCACAGGGGCACTATGGCTACACCTTC
CASRSQGHYGYTF
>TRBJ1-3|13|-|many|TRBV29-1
TGCAGCGTTTCTTCGGGGGTCGGAAACACCATATATTTT
CSVSSGVGNTIYF
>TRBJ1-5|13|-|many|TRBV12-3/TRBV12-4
TGTGCCAGCAGCCCCGGATGGAATCAGCCCCAGCATTTT
CASSPGWNQPQHF
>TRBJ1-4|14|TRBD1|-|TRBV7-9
TGTGCCAGCAGCATGACAGGGGGAAATGAAAAACTGTTTTTT
CASSMTGGNEKLFF